This T cell receptor beta chain is from a study of OX40 agonist ivuxolimab in advanced cancers. Method: immunoSEQ multiplex PCR; TCRdb's copy keeps in-frame clones and lacks some. Here the sample spans over 100,000 clones, around 91% being singletons. Whole-study findings and limits: Researchers report that CD8+ T cells had, on average, more expanded clones than CD4+. Normalized T-cell clonal expansion was also low in some nonresponders. Undetermined was the antigen specificity of the expanded peripheral T cells.

Anyone with autoimmune disease history or systemic immunosuppression was excluded. Germline V gives CDR1 SGHRS, CDR2 YFSETQ. The CDR3 has 15 residues. The trim removed 0 bases at V and 1 base at J, leaving 4 bases unmatched. With respect to this clone: The antigen is unknown.

The material sequenced was CD4+ or CD8+ T cells sorted from blood, taken in a trial of the OX40 agonist ivuxolimab. The chain employs TRBV5-1 and TRBJ2-7; 7 bases are shared with TRBD1. This receptor was taken from an adult with an advanced solid tumor such as melanoma, head and neck, liver or kidney cancer. DNA for the CDR3: TGCGCCAGCAGCTTGGTAGGGGGCGCGTCCTACGAGCAGTACTTC. It yields the protein CASSLVGGASYEQYF.